Following are 26 T cell receptor beta chains from one sample sequenced in a study of Ad26.COV2.S vaccination and SARS-CoV-2 variants. Sequencing was performed with immunoSEQ multiplex PCR; in TCRdb, only in-frame clones are kept and a portion is missing. The sample contains about 350,000 clones, around 87% of which appear only once. As to treatment: roughly 18 received Ad26.COV2.S at low or high dose, single or two shots; about five received placebo; per-sample allocation not given. The samples were gathered on day 63 after the first injection of vaccine or placebo. The sample was peripheral blood, taken in a trial of Ad26.COV2.S vaccine versus placebo. Receptor source: a person between 18 and 59 years old who received the Ad26.COV2.S COVID-19 vaccine or a placebo.

The CDR3 bases are TGTGCCAGCACCCCCGGGGGGGGATACACTGAAGCTTTCTTT. Protein product: CASTPGGGYTEAFF. The chain is built from TRBV27 and TRBJ1-1, with D perhaps TRBD1 (5 bases). This CDR3 is 14 amino acids long. Germline V gives CDR1 MNHEY, CDR2 SMNVEV (reference sequence). The germline V and J ends were trimmed by 7 bases and 3 bases, with 15 bases remaining between them.

The genes are TRBV27 and TRBJ2-7; 12 bases agree with TRBD2. The CDR3 runs to 14 residues. J gave up 2 bases and V 6 bases, and 2 bases lay outside the gene matches. Germline V gene lookup returns CDR1 MNHEY and CDR2 SMNVEV (reference sequence). This CDR3 reads CASRLAGGTYEQYF. CDR3 DNA sequence: TGTGCCAGCAGACTAGCGGGGGGAACCTACGAGCAGTACTTC.

The chain carries TRBV2 and TRBJ2-7; D gene uncertain. The germline V and J ends were trimmed by 9 bases and 2 bases, with 8 bases remaining between them. Germline CDR1 and CDR2: SNHLY and FYNNEI. The CDR3 has 11 amino acids. The CDR3 sequence: CASTGAYEQYF. The CDR3 DNA sequence: TGTGCCAGTACGGGTGCCTACGAGCAGTACTTC.

V and J are TRBV7-6 and TRBJ1-6; D remains unclear. The CDR3 is 16 residues long. Germline CDR1 reads SGHVS; CDR2 reads FNYEAQ. V shed 1 base and J shed 0 bases, with 7 bases lying between them. CDR3 in DNA: TGTGCCAGCAGCTTAGGGGAGGGCTCCTATAATTCACCCCTCCACTTT. This encodes CASSLGEGSYNSPLHF.

The chain links TRBV19 to TRBJ1-2, with TRBD1 matching over 7 bases. The CDR3 is 12 amino acids. J lost 13 bases, V lost 5 bases, and 10 bases had no gene match. Germline CDR1 LNHDA, CDR2 SQIVND (reference sequence). CDR3 residues: CASSQEQGPGTF. Here the CDR3 DNA reads TGTGCCAGTAGTCAAGAACAGGGGCCGGGCACCTTC. Supplemented by reference TRBV19 and TRBJ1-2, the full variable domain reads DGGITQSPKYLFRKEGQNVTLSCEQNLNHDAMYWYRQDPGQGLRLIYYSQIVNDFQKGDIAEGYSVSREKKESFPLTVTSAQKNPTAFYLCASSQEQGPGTFGSGTRLTVV.

The V call is TRBV19, the J call TRBJ1-6; no clear D. From germline, CDR1 is LNHDA and CDR2 SQIVND (reference sequence). V lost 4 bases, J lost 1 base, and 14 bases lay in between. CDR3 length: 17 amino acids. In DNA, the CDR3 is TGTGCCAGTAGTAATCCGAGGGAATGGTCCTATAATTCACCCCTCCACTTT. Its protein is CASSNPREWSYNSPLHF.

This rearrangement joins TRBV15 to TRBJ2-7; no reliable D call. Germline CDR1 LNHNV, CDR2 YYDKDF (reference sequence). The germline V and J ends were trimmed by 0 bases and 6 bases, with 3 bases remaining between them. The CDR3 is made up of 11 amino acids. The CDR3 DNA is TGTGCCACCAGCAGAGAAGGCGAGCAGTACTTC. It is translated as CATSREGEQYF.

The gene calls are TRBV29-1 and TRBJ1-2, with D perhaps matching TRBD1 (5 bases). V lost 0 bases and J 1 base, leaving 15 bases between the germline ends. This CDR3 has 16 amino acids. Germline loops: CDR1 SQVTM, CDR2 ANQGSEA. The CDR3 bases are TGCAGCGTTGAAGAGTTACAGATAAGGGGTAACTATGGCTACACCTTC. Residues: CSVEELQIRGNYGYTF.

In nucleotides, the CDR3 is TGTGCCAGCAGCTCGGGACTAGCGGCGGGCACAGATACGCAGTATTTT. Translating gives CASSSGLAAGTDTQYF. The J gene is TRBJ2-3, the V gene TRBV7-3, with 11 bases lining up with TRBD2. The CDR3 runs 16 residues. Trimming took 4 bases from V and 1 from J; bases not matched to a gene: 4. Germline CDR1 reads SGHTA; CDR2 reads FQGTGA. The entire variable domain, with the rest obtained from reference TRBV7-3 and TRBJ2-3, is as follows: GAGVSQTPSNKVTEKGKYVELRCDPISGHTALYWYRQSLGQGPEFLIYFQGTGAADDSGLPNDRFFAVRPEGSVSTLKIQRTERGDSAVYLCASSSGLAAGTDTQYFGPGTRLTVL.

The V gene is TRBV30, the J gene TRBJ2-5, with D possibly being TRBD2 (6 bases). Between the trimmed V and J ends, which lost 4 bases and 5 bases, there was a span of 11 bases. The length of the CDR3 is 12 residues. CDR1 and CDR2 (germline): GTSNPN, SVGIG (reference sequence). CDR3 bases: TGTGCCTGGATGCAAGGAGGGGAGACCCAGTACTTC. Encoded protein: CAWMQGGETQYF.

J is TRBJ2-7 and V is TRBV5-1, with 11 nucleotides matching TRBD2. The CDR3 spans 17 residues. Germline V CDR1 and CDR2: SGHRS, YFSETQ. With 3 bases clipped from V and 0 bases from J, the junction kept 8 bases outside the gene matches. The CDR3 DNA reads as TGCGCCAGCAGCTGGAACGGACTAGCGGGCTCCTCCTACGAGCAGTACTTC. Amino acid sequence: CASSWNGLAGSSYEQYF.

The V gene is TRBV5-1, the J gene TRBJ2-7; 8 bases match TRBD1. The CDR3 is 15 amino acids. Trimming cost V 4 bases and J 3 bases; bases outside gene matches: 9. The germline V gene encodes CDR1 SGHRS and CDR2 YFSETQ. The CDR3 reads CASSPNGQGLYEQYF. For the CDR3, the DNA is TGCGCCAGCAGCCCAAACGGACAGGGCCTCTACGAGCAGTACTTC. Combining the CDR3 with reference TRBV5-1 and TRBJ2-7 gives the whole variable domain KAGVTQTPRYLIKTRGQQVTLSCSPISGHRSVSWYQQTPGQGLQFLFEYFSETQRNKGNFPGRFSGRQFSNSRSEMNVSTLELGDSALYLCASSPNGQGLYEQYFGPGTRLTVT.

The chain is built from TRBV18 and TRBJ1-1; perhaps TRBD1 as D (6 bases). Germline-derived CDR1 and CDR2 are KGHSH and LQKENI. The CDR3 loop spans 16 amino acids. Trimming left V 1 base short and J 0 bases short, with 12 bases between. The CDR3 spells CASSPRAGALNTEAFF. The CDR3 DNA follows: TGTGCCAGCTCACCACGGGCAGGGGCCTTGAACACTGAAGCTTTCTTT.

The chain couples TRBV6-5 to TRBJ1-6; D is unresolved. This CDR3 contains 15 residues. CDR1 and CDR2 (germline): MNHEY, SVGAGI. V dropped 0 bases and J dropped 8 bases, with 11 bases sitting between them. The CDR3 nucleotides read TGTGCCAGCAGTTACTCGGTCGGCGGCGATTCACCCCTCCACTTT. The encoded protein is CASSYSVGGDSPLHF.

The rearrangement uses TRBV12-5 and TRBJ1-6; D unclear. The germline V and J ends were trimmed by 1 base and 0 bases, with 19 bases remaining between them. Looked up from germline, CDR1 is LGHNT and CDR2 is FRNRAP. The CDR3 is made up of 20 amino acids. This chain's CDR3 is CASGLAGGAEDYSYNSPLHF. CDR3 DNA sequence: TGTGCTAGTGGTTTGGCCGGCGGAGCGGAAGATTACTCCTATAATTCACCCCTCCACTTT.

The chain couples TRBV29-1 to TRBJ1-6; D unclear. CDR1 is SQVTM and CDR2 is ANQGSEA in the germline V gene. Trimming stripped 4 bases from V and 5 bases from J, with 9 bases between. The CDR3 runs 13 residues. Here the CDR3 reads CSVGQDDNSPLHF. Written as DNA, the CDR3 is TGCAGCGTTGGCCAGGACGATAATTCACCCCTCCACTTT.

The gene calls are TRBV30 and TRBJ2-7; D perhaps matches TRBD2 (5 bases). The CDR3 totals 15 residues. V was pared by 4 bases and J by 2 bases, with 18 bases between. CDR1 is GTSNPN, CDR2 SVGIG, per germline (reference sequence). In nucleotides, the CDR3 is TGTGCCTGGAATCGGGGTGAAGGGTTCGCCTACGAGCAGTACTTC. Protein: CAWNRGEGFAYEQYF.

The chain combines TRBV21-1 with TRBJ1-2; the table's D call, TRBD1, has no DNA check behind it. TRBV21-1 is an annotated pseudogene. This CDR3 has 15 amino acids. The CDR3 here is CASSKPGQGTDGYTF. CDR3 DNA sequence: TGTGCCAGCAGCAAGCCGGGACAGGGAACGGATGGCTACACCTTC.

The chain has TRBV10-3 and TRBJ2-2; possibly TRBD1 or TRBD2 for D (7 bases each). Trimming stripped 7 bases from V and 3 bases from J, with 12 bases between. Germline values: CDR1 ENHRY, CDR2 SYGVKD. The CDR3 consists of 14 residues. CDR3 region: CAITQGGDTGELFF. The CDR3 DNA reads as TGTGCCATCACCCAGGGGGGGGACACCGGGGAGCTGTTTTTT.

This clone was detected only a few times. The V and J genes are TRBV7-8 and TRBJ1-6, with D tentatively TRBD1 (5 bases). Trimming shortened V by 4 bases and J by 7 bases, and 8 bases separated the two germline ends. The CDR3 is 13 amino acids. Per germline, CDR1 SGHVS and CDR2 FQNEAQ. CDR3 in amino acids: CASSYPGNSPLHF. The CDR3 region has the DNA TGTGCCAGCAGCTACCCAGGGAATTCACCCCTCCACTTT.

The CDR3 nucleotides read TGTGCCAGCAGCCAAGATTACAACAGGGGCGTTCAGGGAAACACCATATATTTT. It yields the protein CASSQDYNRGVQGNTIYF. This chain joins TRBV3-1 (or the pseudogene TRBV3-2) and TRBJ1-3, with TRBD1 matching over 7 bases. The germline CDR1 and CDR2 sequences are LGHDT and YNNKEL (reference sequence). The CDR3 sequence is 18 residues long. The V gene end was trimmed by 0 bases and the J gene end by 4 bases; junction bases not matched to a gene: 12.

The J gene is TRBJ2-2, the V gene TRBV3-1 (or the pseudogene TRBV3-2); 8 nucleotides line up with TRBD1. Germline CDR1 reads LGHDT; CDR2 reads YNNKEL (reference sequence). The CDR3 has 14 amino acids. Trimming at V came to 7 bases and at J to 7 bases, leaving 8 bases not matched to a gene. CDR3 nucleotides: TGTGCCAGCACCGGACAGGGTACGGGCGGGGAGCTGTTTTTT. This codes for CASTGQGTGGELFF.

V and J are TRBV25-1 and TRBJ1-4; D unresolved. V dropped 3 bases and J dropped 4 bases, with 6 bases sitting between them. The CDR3 consists of 13 residues. CDR1 MGHDK and CDR2 SYGVNS come from the germline V gene. The DNA of the CDR3 is TGTGCCAGCAGTGAGGCGGGTAATGAAAAACTGTTTTTT. Its translation: CASSEAGNEKLFF. The variable domain in full, completed from reference TRBV25-1 and TRBJ1-4, reads EADIYQTPRYLVIGTGKKITLECSQTMGHDKMYWYQQDPGMELHLIHYSYGVNSTEKGDLSSESTVSRIRTEHFPLTLESARPSHTSQYLCASSEAGNEKLFFGSGTQLSVL.

This clone occurred once. The chain uses TRBV21-1 and TRBJ2-2; TRBD2, the table's D call, was not compared with the DNA. TRBV21-1 is tagged as a pseudogene. This CDR3 is built from 17 residues. The CDR3 is CASSKEEAGWNTGELFF. The CDR3 bases are TGTGCCAGCAGCAAAGAGGAGGCGGGGTGGAACACCGGGGAGCTGTTTTTT.

This clone was seen just once. Here the CDR3 reads CASSLSGGAYTQYF. Here the CDR3 DNA reads TGTGCCAGCAGCCTTAGCGGGGGGGCTTATACGCAGTATTTT. The chain couples TRBV7-3 to TRBJ2-3; 11 nucleotides agree with TRBD2. Germline CDR1 SGHTA, CDR2 FQGTGA. The junction had 5 bases not matched to a gene; V was cut back by 5 bases and J by 7 bases. The CDR3 totals 14 residues.

The CDR3 loop reads CAISGTGGVYEQYF. The DNA of the CDR3 is TGTGCCATCAGTGGGACAGGGGGAGTCTACGAGCAGTACTTC. The chain uses TRBV10-3 and TRBJ2-7, with 10 bases aligning to TRBD1. The germline CDR1 and CDR2 sequences are ENHRY and SYGVKD. This CDR3 comprises 14 residues. V lost 4 bases to trimming and J lost 3 bases; unmatched junction nucleotides: 3.